A selection of T cell receptor beta chains follows, all from one sample in a study of Ad26.COV2.S vaccination and SARS-CoV-2 variants. Repertoires were generated with immunoSEQ multiplex PCR, while TCRdb's copy carries only in-frame clones and drops some. The sample includes some 400,000 clones, around 89% of them seen just once. This sample comprised peripheral blood, obtained in a trial of Ad26.COV2.S vaccine versus placebo. The receptors come from a person aged 18-60 years who received the Ad26.COV2.S COVID-19 vaccine or a placebo. The CDR3 runs from the conserved cysteine through the conserved F or W. A D gene is named only where the DNA matches it firmly. Rows give clone size only sometimes, using once, few, many, or a class for an expanded clone.

j_call clone_size v_call d_call cdr3_nt cdr3_aa
TRBJ2-3 . TRBV6-5 . TGTGCCAGCAGGCGGGGGCCTAGCTCAGATACGCAGTATTTT CASRRGPSSDTQYF
TRBJ2-5 . TRBV30 TRBD2 TGTGCCTGGAGATCCCGCCGGGCTAGCGGCCAACTGGAGACCCAGTACTTC CAWRSRRASGQLETQYF
TRBJ2-1 . TRBV28 TRBD1 TGTGCCAGCACTACCCCTGGTCCGGGACAGGGTATGAATGAGCAGTTCTTC CASTTPGPGQGMNEQFF
TRBJ2-1 . TRBV9 TRBD2 TGTGCCAGCAGCGTGGGACTAGCGGCATACAATGAGCAGTTCTTC CASSVGLAAYNEQFF
TRBJ2-7 . TRBV5-1 TRBD1 TGCGCCAGCAGCTTATTTCCGGGACAGGGGTACGAGCAGTACTTC CASSLFPGQGYEQYF
TRBJ2-2 . TRBV4-1 TRBD2 TGCGCCAGCAGCCAGAGGCGGGAGGGACCCGGGGAGCTGTTTTTT CASSQRREGPGELFF
TRBJ2-1 . TRBV5-1 TRBD1 TGCGCCAGCAGCGGACCGGGACAGCCCTACAATGAGCAGTTCTTC CASSGPGQPYNEQFF
TRBJ2-7 . TRBV11-2 TRBD1 TGTGCCAGCAGCCGCTTTGACAGGGTTTACGAGCAGTACTTC CASSRFDRVYEQYF
TRBJ2-3 . TRBV14 . TGTGCCAGCAGCCCCTGGGACTCACCACATATTGGGGATACGCAGTATTTT CASSPWDSPHIGDTQYF
TRBJ1-1 once TRBV5-5 TRBD1 TGTGCCAGCAGCCCGGATGGACAGGGGCCTGAAGCTTTCTTT CASSPDGQGPEAFF
TRBJ2-7 . TRBV19 . TGTGCCAGTAGTATAGTCTCCGGTACAACCGAGCAGTACTTC CASSIVSGTTEQYF
TRBJ2-7 . TRBV27 TRBD2 TGTGCCAGCAGTCCTGTAGCGGGAGGCTACGAGCAGTACTTC CASSPVAGGYEQYF
TRBJ1-1 once TRBV19 TRBD1 TGTGCCAGTAGTTCTCCGGGACAGGGAATTGAAGCTTTCTTT CASSSPGQGIEAFF
TRBJ1-4 few TRBV5-1 TRBD1 TGCGCCAGCAGCTCCTGGACAGGGGGACATGAAAAACTGTTTTTT CASSSWTGGHEKLFF
TRBJ2-2 . TRBV7-3 . TGTGCCAGCAGCCGACAGGCGAGCACCGGGGAGCTGTTTTTT CASSRQASTGELFF
TRBJ2-7 . TRBV5-1 . TGCGCCAGCAGCTTTTGGCGGGAAATCACCTACGAGCAGTACTTC CASSFWREITYEQYF
TRBJ2-3 . TRBV5-4 . TGTGCCAGCAGCTTGGGCGCTCGTGAGGACCGGTATTTT CASSLGAREDRYF
TRBJ2-3 . TRBV7-2 . TGTGCCAGCAGCCAGGGGCGCACAGATACGCAGTATTTT CASSQGRTDTQYF
TRBJ1-2 . TRBV2 . TGTGCCAGCAGTGAACGGGGGGGCGCAGGCTACACCTTC CASSERGGAGYTF
TRBJ1-1 . TRBV27 . TGTGCCAGCAGTTTCTCATCCGGAGGGCTTAAAGCTTTCTTT CASSFSSGGLKAFF
TRBJ2-7 . TRBV6-1 . TGTGCCAGCAGTGATAATTGGGCGGGTCTCTCCTACGAGCAGTACTTC CASSDNWAGLSYEQYF
TRBJ1-2 . TRBV27 . TGTGCCAGCAGAGGGACCGTTGGTGGCTACACCTTC CASRGTVGGYTF
TRBJ2-7 . TRBV6-1 . TGTGCCAGCAGTGAAGAGGCGGGACGGGAGCAGTACTTC CASSEEAGREQYF
TRBJ2-2 . TRBV5-1 . TGCGCCAGCAGCCTACCCGGGGGGCCGAACACCGGGGAGCTGTTTTTT CASSLPGGPNTGELFF
TRBJ1-2 . TRBV30 . TGTGCCTGGAGTGTAGCTTCAGCGAACTATGGCTACACCTTC CAWSVASANYGYTF
TRBJ2-3 . TRBV5-1 TRBD2 TGCGCCAGCAGCTTGGATTCGGCGGGAGGGACAGATACGCAGTATTTT CASSLDSAGGTDTQYF
TRBJ1-1 . TRBV27 TRBD1 TGTGCCAGCAGTTGGGACAGGGGCACTGAAGCTTTCTTT CASSWDRGTEAFF
TRBJ2-7 . TRBV13 TRBD1 TGTGCCAGCAGCTTAGTGAACGGGGACAGGGAATACTTC CASSLVNGDREYF
TRBJ2-3 . TRBV28 . TGTGCCAGCAGTTTACCTAGCACAGATACGCAGTATTTT CASSLPSTDTQYF
TRBJ1-6 . TRBV5-6 . TGTGCCAGCAACCGGGACGGTCTCCTAGGTTCACCCCTCCACTTT CASNRDGLLGSPLHF
TRBJ2-7 few TRBV7-8 . TGTGCCAGCAGCTCCAGACAACACTACGAGCAGTACTTC CASSSRQHYEQYF
TRBJ2-3 . TRBV5-4 . TGTGCCAGCAGCTTCGATCCGGGAGAATCGCCCTATACGCAGTATTTT CASSFDPGESPYTQYF
TRBJ2-7 . TRBV7-9 . TGTGCCAGCAGCAATAGTCCCTACGAGCAGTACTTC CASSNSPYEQYF
TRBJ1-2 . TRBV18 TRBD1 TGTGCCAGCTCACCGGACAGGATCTATGGCTACACCTTC CASSPDRIYGYTF
TRBJ2-4 . TRBV7-9 TRBD1 TGTGCCAGCAGCTTAGTAAGGTCAGAAAAAGACAGGGTAAAAAACATTCAGTACTTC CASSLVRSEKDRVKNIQYF
TRBJ2-4 . TRBV11-2 . TGTGCCAGCAGCTCTCGGGACCGAGCCAAAAACATTCAGTACTTC CASSSRDRAKNIQYF
TRBJ2-3 . TRBV6-4 TRBD2 TGTGCCAGCAGTTTCCTAGCGGGAGGCGTAGATACGCAGTATTTT CASSFLAGGVDTQYF
TRBJ2-1 . TRBV5-5 . TGTGCCAGCAGCCGCAGCGGCAGGGCCTACAATGAGCAGTTCTTC CASSRSGRAYNEQFF
TRBJ1-2 many TRBV12-3/TRBV12-4 . TGTGCCAGCACAGGAGCCACTAGCGATGGCTACACCTTC CASTGATSDGYTF
TRBJ2-7 . TRBV7-8 TRBD2 TGTGCCAGCAGCTTAGCCACTAGCGGGAGGGCCGGGGAGCAGTACTTC CASSLATSGRAGEQYF
TRBJ2-7 . TRBV7-9 . TGTGCCAGCAGCTTAGGTGTCGGGAGAATCAACGAGCAGTACTTC CASSLGVGRINEQYF
TRBJ1-1 once TRBV27 TRBD1 TGTGCCAGCAGTTTACAGGGGGGGCCTACGAACACTGAAGCTTTCTTT CASSLQGGPTNTEAFF
TRBJ1-1 . TRBV27 . TGTGCCAGCAGTTCCTGGGTCGCGAACACTGAAGCTTTCTTT CASSSWVANTEAFF
TRBJ2-2 . TRBV30 . TGTGCCTGGAGTGTACCCGGGGAGCTGTTTTTT CAWSVPGELFF
TRBJ1-1 . TRBV3-1/TRBV3-2 TRBD1 TGTGCCAGCAGCCAAGGGGACAGTATGGGCACTGAAGCTTTCTTT CASSQGDSMGTEAFF
TRBJ1-4 . TRBV7-2 . TGTGCCAGCAGCCTACCGGGACGCCCGGCAGCTAATGAAAAACTGTTTTTT CASSLPGRPAANEKLFF
TRBJ1-6 . TRBV28 TRBD1 TGTGCCAGCAAAGTCCCGACAGGGGGGAATTCACCCCTCCACTTT CASKVPTGGNSPLHF
TRBJ1-2 . TRBV6-5 TRBD1 TGTGCCAGCAGCTCGGGACAGGGGGGAGGCTACACCTTC CASSSGQGGGYTF
TRBJ1-5 once TRBV28 . TGTGCCAGCGTAGGAGGGGCTTATCAGCCCCAGCATTTT CASVGGAYQPQHF
TRBJ2-7 . TRBV5-4 TRBD2 TGTGCCAGCAGCTCCGGACTAGCGGGAGAGATCTACGAGCAGTACTTC CASSSGLAGEIYEQYF
TRBJ2-7 . TRBV5-5 TRBD1 TGTGCCAGCAGCTCCCCGGACAGGGTGGCCTACGAGCAGTACTTC CASSSPDRVAYEQYF
TRBJ2-7 . TRBV16 TRBD2 TGTGCCAGCAGACTGACTAGCGTAGACTCCTACGAGCAGTACTTC CASRLTSVDSYEQYF
TRBJ2-3 . TRBV28 TRBD2 TGTGCCAGCAGTTTAGTGCGGGAGACAGATACGCAGTATTTT CASSLVRETDTQYF
TRBJ1-4 once TRBV15 . TGTGCCACCAGCAGAGCCCAAGGGGGTGAAAAACTGTTTTTT CATSRAQGGEKLFF
TRBJ2-3 . TRBV30 TRBD2 TGTGCCTGGAGTAGGGGGACTAGCGGGAGTGTGCTGGATACGCAGTATTTT CAWSRGTSGSVLDTQYF
TRBJ2-1 . TRBV7-9 . TGTGCCAGCAGCTCACAAGGACGGCCAGGGAATGAGCAGTTCTTC CASSSQGRPGNEQFF
TRBJ1-2 . TRBV19 . TGTGCCAGTAGTACGGAAACACTTTATGGCTACACCTTC CASSTETLYGYTF
TRBJ2-1 . TRBV19 TRBD2 TGTGCCAGTATGGGGCGGGAGTGGCACAATGAGCAGTTCTTC CASMGREWHNEQFF
TRBJ2-7 . TRBV5-6 TRBD1 TGTGCCAGCAGCCCGACCCCACAGGGGGCCAAATACGAGCAGTACTTC CASSPTPQGAKYEQYF
TRBJ1-1 . TRBV24-1 . TGTGCCACCAGTCCCGGGTCCACTGAAGCTTTCTTT CATSPGSTEAFF